The 12 T cell receptor beta chains below come from one sample, sequenced in a study of T cell responses to AZD1222 COVID-19 vaccine (dated by TCRdb to the early 2020s). The receptor library was made with the immunoSEQ multiplex PCR assay. TCRdb re-hosts the immuneACCESS table, in-frame sequences only. Its copies lack some clones; in the studies checked, an unresolved V gene accounts for under half of them, and the cause for the rest is not known. Recorded for this sample are 130,000 to 150,000 clones; approximately 94% of them occurred a single time. The top ten clones comprise approximately 2.1% of the sample. The time point tag for this specimen amounts to: baseline before first vaccination. This sample comprised peripheral blood, obtained on day 0 of AZD1222 vaccination. These receptors all come from an adult in good health.

In the case of this clone: The identical CDR3 is also encoded by other nucleotide sequences in the sample. This chain connects TRBV7-2 to TRBJ1-5, with 8 positions matching TRBD1. This CDR3 spans 15 amino acids. V lost 5 bases and J lost 2; bases outside the gene matches: 5. CDR1 and CDR2 from the germline V gene are SGHTA and FQGNSA. CDR3 DNA sequence: TGTGCCAGCAGCCTCGACAGGGGTGGCAATCAGCCCCAGCATTTT. Protein product: CASSLDRGGNQPQHF.

The rearrangement links TRBV18 to TRBJ1-5, with 9 bases matching TRBD1. Germline CDR1 and CDR2: KGHSH and LQKENI. The V gene end was trimmed by 6 bases and the J gene end by 5 bases; junction bases not matched to a gene: 5. There are 14 residues in the CDR3. In nucleotides, the CDR3 is TGTGCCAGCTCCCCGGGACAGGGACATCAGCCCCAGCATTTT. It encodes CASSPGQGHQPQHF.

By share, this clone ranks as medium-sized. This chain joins TRBV7-9 and TRBJ2-7, with TRBD2 matching 12 bases. Trimming cost V 5 bases and J 4 bases; bases outside gene matches: 12. This CDR3 region has 17 residues. The germline gives CDR1 SEHNR, CDR2 FQNEAQ (reference sequence). CDR3 coding DNA: TGTGCCAGCAGCCCGCAGAGACTAGCGGGAGCTTTGTACGAGCAGTACTTC. Protein sequence: CASSPQRLAGALYEQYF.

The chain is built from TRBV6-5 and TRBJ1-1; D is undetermined. Germline CDR1 and CDR2: MNHEY and SVGAGI. V was trimmed by 8 bases and J by 3 bases, leaving 19 bases between them. This CDR3 comprises 15 residues. In DNA form, the CDR3 reads TGTGCCAGCGCCTATTGGTCACGGGGAGACACTGAAGCTTTCTTT. Its protein is CASAYWSRGDTEAFF.

In its sample, this clone was seen a few times. The genes are TRBV9 and TRBJ2-7; tentatively, D is TRBD1 (6 bases). Germline-derived CDR1 and CDR2 are SGDLS and YYNGEE. This CDR3 is built from 15 residues. Trimming removed 4 bases from V and 4 bases from J, with 18 bases in between. CDR3 DNA sequence: TGTGCCAGCAGCCCAGGAGTGGGGGCTTCATACGAGCAGTACTTC. Its protein product is CASSPGVGASYEQYF.

The chain is built from TRBV2 and TRBJ2-1, with D perhaps TRBD2 (6 bases). From germline, CDR1 is SNHLY and CDR2 FYNNEI. Deletions cut 8 bases from V and 2 bases from J, with 19 bases between. The CDR3 consists of 16 residues. The CDR3 spells CASEVERAPTYNEQFF. The CDR3, as DNA: TGTGCCAGCGAGGTTGAGCGGGCCCCAACCTACAATGAGCAGTTCTTC.

The table lists this clone with a count of one. This chain links TRBV7-2 with TRBJ2-2; 9 bases line up with TRBD2. Germline V lookup: CDR1 SGHTA, CDR2 FQGNSA. The CDR3 consists of 17 residues. Losses at the gene ends were 2 bases for V and 5 bases for J; bases not matched to a gene: 9. This chain's CDR3 is CASSLTGGLAQTGELFF. In nucleotides, the CDR3 is TGTGCCAGCAGCTTAACGGGGGGACTAGCTCAAACCGGGGAGCTGTTTTTT.

The genes are TRBV30 and TRBJ1-4; 7 positions agree with TRBD1. Germline values: CDR1 GTSNPN, CDR2 SVGIG (reference sequence). The length of the CDR3 is 12 residues. Germline trimming cut 8 bases from V and 8 bases from J; bases unmatched to any gene: 8. CDR3 in amino acids: CAADRVDEKLFF. DNA of the CDR3: TGTGCCGCTGACAGGGTTGACGAAAAACTGTTTTTT.

The chain is built from TRBV6-5 and TRBJ2-7, with D unresolved. CDR3 length: 13 amino acids. Germline assignment: CDR1 MNHEY and CDR2 SVGAGI. V was trimmed by 7 bases and J by 6 bases, leaving 16 bases between them. The CDR3 region has the DNA TGTGCCAGCATGATCCCATCCTCATCCGAGCAGTACTTC. This gives the protein CASMIPSSSEQYF.

This chain joins TRBV4-2 and TRBJ2-1; 11 nucleotides line up with TRBD2. The germline CDR1 and CDR2 sequences are LGHNA and YNFKEQ. V shed 1 base and J 5 bases; nucleotides not matched to a gene: 1. The CDR3 covers 15 residues. CDR3 protein: CASSQGLAGNNEQFF. Here the CDR3 DNA reads TGTGCCAGCAGCCAAGGACTAGCGGGGAACAATGAGCAGTTCTTC.

This chain uses TRBV2 with TRBJ1-1, with D uncertain. Trimming shortened V by 3 bases and J by 3 bases, and 11 bases separated the two germline ends. Germline lookup yields CDR1 SNHLY and CDR2 FYNNEI. The CDR3 consists of 14 residues. CDR3 sequence reads: CASSDPGRYTEAFF. As DNA, the CDR3 is TGTGCCAGCAGTGATCCAGGCCGGTACACTGAAGCTTTCTTT. Complete variable domain (other parts from reference TRBV2 and TRBJ1-1): EPEVTQTPSHQVTQMGQEVILRCVPISNHLYFYWYRQILGQKVEFLVSFYNNEISEKSEIFDDQFSVERPDGSNFTLKIRSTKLEDSAMYFCASSDPGRYTEAFFGQGTRLTVV.

DNA of the CDR3: TGTGCCAGCGGCACCGGGACAAGGAATGAAAAACTGTTTTTT. This sequence encodes CASGTGTRNEKLFF. This chain uses TRBV27 with TRBJ1-4, with D maybe TRBD1 (6 bases). Looked up from germline, CDR1 is MNHEY and CDR2 is SMNVEV (reference sequence). Trimming removed 8 bases from V and 5 bases from J, with 15 bases in between. The CDR3 is 14 amino acids.